This T cell receptor (beta chain) is from a study of cytomegalovirus exposure and HLA in healthy donors. Study-level points and caveats: As a later analysis showed, a missense DCLRE1C variant was linked to trimming of TCR beta V- and J-genes. In a later analysis, a genetic analysis reported fewer productive-TCR N-insertions in an Asian-associated ancestry cluster than the cohort average.

Regarding this clone: Its specificity is unknown.

Amplification used 60 Vbeta primers and 13 Jbeta primers. Data came from immunoSEQ multiplex PCR; TCRdb stores just in-frame clones and leaves some out. The table lists approximately 150,000 clones, around 81% of them singletons. The sequenced material came from PBMCs. This sequence originates from a woman in her forties or fifties in good health and CMV-seronegative.

In DNA form, the CDR3 reads TGTGCCAGCAATCCCTCTAGCGGGACCACCGGGGAGCTGTTTTTT. Protein sequence: CASNPSSGTTGELFF. The V and J genes are TRBV2 and TRBJ2-2; 9 nucleotides match TRBD2. CDR1 is SNHLY and CDR2 is FYNNEI in the germline V gene. J lost 4 bases, V lost 7 bases, and 7 bases had no gene match. The CDR3 extends over 15 amino acids. Complete variable domain (other parts from reference TRBV2 and TRBJ2-2): EPEVTQTPSHQVTQMGQEVILRCVPISNHLYFYWYRQILGQKVEFLVSFYNNEISEKSEIFDDQFSVERPDGSNFTLKIRSTKLEDSAMYFCASNPSSGTTGELFFGEGSRLTVL.